The T cell receptor beta chain described here comes from a study of T cell changes during pregnancy in multiple sclerosis. CDR3 length: 15 residues. CDR1 is MNHNY and CDR2 is SVGAGI in the germline V gene (reference sequence). Trimming cost V 5 bases and J 0 bases, with 11 bases left between them. Profiling relied on immunoSEQ multiplex PCR, and the TCRdb table lists in-frame clones only, not all of them. The data hold around 64,000 clones, with around nine tenths observed a single time. Source: CD4+ T cells from peripheral blood mononuclear cells, taken after pregnancy. The V and J genes are TRBV6-6 and TRBJ1-5, with D tentatively TRBD1 (6 bases). The clonotype comes from a female donor with multiple sclerosis, enrolled in a pregnancy study. CDR3 region: CASSPDRISNQPQHF. For the CDR3, the DNA is TGTGCCAGCAGTCCCGACAGGATTAGCAATCAGCCCCAGCATTTT.